This T cell receptor (beta chain) comes out of a study of T cell responses to AZD1222 COVID-19 vaccine. Study-wide context: Some second doses came at about 4 weeks and others at about 12 weeks; these were pooled.

Clones were read by immunoSEQ multiplex PCR, and TCRdb kept only the in-frame ones, dropping some. The top ten hold 4.2% of the sample, which has about 130,000 clones, around 92% seen once. Concerning this clone: The antigen is unknown.

V gave up 2 bases and J gave up 0 bases, with 12 bases separating them. The CDR3 loop spans 15 amino acids. CDR1 is SGHRS and CDR2 is YFSETQ in the germline V gene. General study findings and limits: Following two doses of AZD1222, Spike-specific TCR breadth and depth rose.

The gene calls are TRBV5-1 and TRBJ2-7; maybe TRBD2 (6 bases). This receptor was taken from an adult in good health. Specimen: peripheral blood, collected on day 0 of AZD1222 vaccination. CDR3 region: CASSFYLGGSYEQYF. DNA for the CDR3: TGCGCCAGCAGCTTTTACCTCGGGGGCTCCTACGAGCAGTACTTC.